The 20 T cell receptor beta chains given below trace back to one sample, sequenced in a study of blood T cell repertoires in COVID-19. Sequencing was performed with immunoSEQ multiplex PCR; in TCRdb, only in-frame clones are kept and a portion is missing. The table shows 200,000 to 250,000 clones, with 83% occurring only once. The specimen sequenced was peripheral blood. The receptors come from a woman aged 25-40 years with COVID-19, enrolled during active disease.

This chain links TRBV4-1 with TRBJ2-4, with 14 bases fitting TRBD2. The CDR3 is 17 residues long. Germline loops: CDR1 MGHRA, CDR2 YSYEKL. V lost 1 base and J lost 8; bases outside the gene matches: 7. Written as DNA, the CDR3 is TGCGCCAGCAGCCAAGCCCAGGGACTAGCGGGAGAGGACATTCAGTACTTC. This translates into CASSQAQGLAGEDIQYF.

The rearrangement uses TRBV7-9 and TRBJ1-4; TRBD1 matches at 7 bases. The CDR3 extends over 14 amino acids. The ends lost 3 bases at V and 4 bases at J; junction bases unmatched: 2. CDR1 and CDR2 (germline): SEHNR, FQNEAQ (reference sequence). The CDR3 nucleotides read TGTGCCAGCAGCTTCGACAGGGTTAATGAAAAACTGTTTTTT. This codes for CASSFDRVNEKLFF.

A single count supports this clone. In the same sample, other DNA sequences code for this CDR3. The CDR3 coding sequence is TGCGCCAGCAGCTCGGGACTAGTTGACGAGCAGTACTTC. Protein product: CASSSGLVDEQYF. The gene calls are TRBV5-1 and TRBJ2-7, with 8 bases matching TRBD2. This CDR3 spans 13 amino acids. Germline lookup yields CDR1 SGHRS and CDR2 YFSETQ. The trim removed 3 bases at V and 5 bases at J, leaving 4 bases unmatched.

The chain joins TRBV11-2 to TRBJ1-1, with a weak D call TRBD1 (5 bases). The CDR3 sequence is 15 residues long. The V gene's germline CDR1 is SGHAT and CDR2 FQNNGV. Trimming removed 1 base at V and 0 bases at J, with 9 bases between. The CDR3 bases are TGTGCCAGCAGCTTAGCTCAGGGCCTGAACACTGAAGCTTTCTTT. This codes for CASSLAQGLNTEAFF.

CDR3 sequence reads: CASSIGTGIPRELFF. The CDR3, as DNA: TGTGCCAGTAGTATAGGGACAGGGATTCCTAGGGAGCTGTTTTTT. The gene calls are TRBV19 and TRBJ2-2, with 8 bases aligning to TRBD1. The CDR3 loop spans 15 amino acids. With V trimmed by 1 base and J by 9 bases, 7 bases remained unmatched. CDR1 is LNHDA, CDR2 SQIVND, per germline (reference sequence).

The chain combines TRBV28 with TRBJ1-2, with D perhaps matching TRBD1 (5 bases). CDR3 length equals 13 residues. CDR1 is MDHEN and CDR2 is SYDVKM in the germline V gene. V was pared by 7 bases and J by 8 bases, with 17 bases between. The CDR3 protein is CASTPGLGKGYTF. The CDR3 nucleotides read TGTGCCAGCACCCCGGGACTAGGGAAAGGCTACACCTTC.

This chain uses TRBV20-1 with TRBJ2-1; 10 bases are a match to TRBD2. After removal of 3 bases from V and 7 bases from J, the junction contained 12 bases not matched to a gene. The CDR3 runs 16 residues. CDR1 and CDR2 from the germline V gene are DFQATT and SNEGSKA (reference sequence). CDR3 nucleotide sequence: TGCAGTGCTAGTCGTGCTAGCGGGAGTATTCTTAATGAGCAGTTCTTC. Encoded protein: CSASRASGSILNEQFF.

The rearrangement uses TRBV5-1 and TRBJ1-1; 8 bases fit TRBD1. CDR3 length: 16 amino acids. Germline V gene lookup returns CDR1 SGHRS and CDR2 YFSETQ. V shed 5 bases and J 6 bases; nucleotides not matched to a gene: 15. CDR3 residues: CASRQGPQGARAEAFF. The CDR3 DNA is TGCGCCAGCAGACAAGGACCCCAGGGGGCGCGGGCTGAAGCTTTCTTT.

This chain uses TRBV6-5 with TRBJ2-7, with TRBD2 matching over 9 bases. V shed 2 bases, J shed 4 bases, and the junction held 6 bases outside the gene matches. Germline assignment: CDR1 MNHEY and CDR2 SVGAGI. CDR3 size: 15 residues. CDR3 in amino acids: CASSYVWTSAYEQYF. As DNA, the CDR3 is TGTGCCAGCAGTTACGTGTGGACTAGCGCTTACGAGCAGTACTTC.

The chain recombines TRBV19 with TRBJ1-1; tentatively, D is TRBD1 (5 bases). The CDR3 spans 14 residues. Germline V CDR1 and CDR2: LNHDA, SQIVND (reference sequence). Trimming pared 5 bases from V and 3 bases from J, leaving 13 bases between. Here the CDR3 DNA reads TGTGCCAGTAGTGTCAGGGTTCAGTACACTGAAGCTTTCTTT. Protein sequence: CASSVRVQYTEAFF.

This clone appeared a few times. The CDR3 DNA is TGTGCCAGCAGCTTAAGTTTGGGGGGCGGGAGACCCGGGGAGCTGTTTTTT. This codes for CASSLSLGGGRPGELFF. The chain joins TRBV13 to TRBJ2-2; TRBD2 might be the D (7 bases). The CDR3 contains 17 residues. V was shortened by 2 bases and J by 6 bases, with 19 bases between the two germline ends. Per germline, CDR1 PRHDT and CDR2 FYEKMQ (reference sequence).

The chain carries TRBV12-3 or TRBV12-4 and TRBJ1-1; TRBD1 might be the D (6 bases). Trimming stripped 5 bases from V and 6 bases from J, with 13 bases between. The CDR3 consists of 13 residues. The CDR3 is CASSPSRGAEAFF. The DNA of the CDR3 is TGTGCCAGCAGTCCGTCCAGGGGCGCTGAAGCTTTCTTT.

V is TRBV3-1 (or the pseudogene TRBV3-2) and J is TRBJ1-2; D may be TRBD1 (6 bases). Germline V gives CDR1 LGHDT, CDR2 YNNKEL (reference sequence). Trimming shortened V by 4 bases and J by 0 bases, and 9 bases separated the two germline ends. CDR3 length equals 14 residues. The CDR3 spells CASSLRGANYGYTF. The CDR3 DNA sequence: TGTGCCAGCAGCCTCAGGGGCGCTAACTATGGCTACACCTTC.

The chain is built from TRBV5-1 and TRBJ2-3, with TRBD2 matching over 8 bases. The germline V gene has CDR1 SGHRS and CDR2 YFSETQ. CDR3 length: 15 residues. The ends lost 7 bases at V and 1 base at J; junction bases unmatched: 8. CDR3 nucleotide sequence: TGCGCCAGCGGCTCCGCGGGAGGAGGCACAGATACGCAGTATTTT. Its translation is CASGSAGGGTDTQYF.

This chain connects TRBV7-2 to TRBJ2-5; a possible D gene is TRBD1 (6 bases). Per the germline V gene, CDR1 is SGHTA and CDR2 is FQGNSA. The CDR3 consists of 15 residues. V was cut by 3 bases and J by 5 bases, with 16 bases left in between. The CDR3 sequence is CASSFRPRGAETQYF. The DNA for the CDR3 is TGTGCCAGCAGCTTTAGGCCCAGGGGAGCTGAGACCCAGTACTTC.

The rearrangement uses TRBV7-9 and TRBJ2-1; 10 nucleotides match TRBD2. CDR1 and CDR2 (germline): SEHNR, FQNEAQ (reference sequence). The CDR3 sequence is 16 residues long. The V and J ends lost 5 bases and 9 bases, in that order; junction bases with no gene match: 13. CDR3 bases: TGTGCCAGCAGCCCGACTAGCGGGCGCCCTCATGGTGAGCAGTTCTTC. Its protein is CASSPTSGRPHGEQFF.

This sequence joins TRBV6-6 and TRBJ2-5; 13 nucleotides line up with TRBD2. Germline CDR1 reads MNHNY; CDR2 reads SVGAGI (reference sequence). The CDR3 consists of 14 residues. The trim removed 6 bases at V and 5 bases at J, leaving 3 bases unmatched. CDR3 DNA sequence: TGTGCCAGCAGATGGACTAGCGGGAGTGAGACCCAGTACTTC. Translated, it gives CASRWTSGSETQYF.

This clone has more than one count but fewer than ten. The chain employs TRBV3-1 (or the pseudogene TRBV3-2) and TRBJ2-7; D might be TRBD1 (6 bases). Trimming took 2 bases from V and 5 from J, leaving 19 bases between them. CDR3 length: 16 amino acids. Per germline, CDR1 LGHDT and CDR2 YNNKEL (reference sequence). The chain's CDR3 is CASSQRAGNRVHEQYF. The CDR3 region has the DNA TGTGCCAGCAGCCAACGAGCCGGGAACAGGGTTCACGAGCAGTACTTC.

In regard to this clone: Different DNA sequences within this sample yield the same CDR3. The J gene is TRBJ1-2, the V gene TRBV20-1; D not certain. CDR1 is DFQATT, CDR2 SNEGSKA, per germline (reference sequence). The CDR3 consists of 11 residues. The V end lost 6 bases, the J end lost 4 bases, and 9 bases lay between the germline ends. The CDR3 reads CSAPDSYGYTF. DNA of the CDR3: TGCAGTGCCCCGGACTCCTATGGCTACACCTTC.

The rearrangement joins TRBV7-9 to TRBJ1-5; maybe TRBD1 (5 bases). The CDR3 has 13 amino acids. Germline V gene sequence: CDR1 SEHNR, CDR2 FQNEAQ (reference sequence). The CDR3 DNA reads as TGTGCGTGGGGGGACGGACGCAATCAGCCCCAGCATTTT. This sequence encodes CAWGDGRNQPQHF.